This T cell receptor beta chain was sequenced in a study of response to subunit inactivated influenza vaccine. General study points: Few additional T cells are recruited per seasonal influenza vaccination, authors suggested.

Concerning this clonotype: The antigen is unknown.

Each CDR3 protein gets one entry after TCRdb re-called the RT-PCR reads with MiXCR. The sample gives about 650,000 distinct CDR3 sequences, around a sixth of which show up once; roughly 11% is in the top ten. Germline values: CDR1 SQVTM, CDR2 ANQGSEA. The CDR3 runs to 10 residues. Trimming removed 4 bases at V and 8 bases at J, with 6 bases between. J is TRBJ2-1 and V is TRBV29-1; D remains ambiguous. The sequence came from a man aged 50-59 years who received an inactivated influenza vaccine. The material sequenced was PBMCs from blood, taken approximately 12 days after vaccination. The CDR3 here is CSVGTHEQFF. CDR3 in DNA: TGCAGCGTTGGGACCCATGAGCAGTTCTTC.